Given below is one T cell receptor (beta chain) in context. No antigen is known for it. Peripheral blood came from all dose cohorts at three timepoints. The sample originates from a study of OX40 agonist ivuxolimab in advanced cancers. The study's findings and limits: The investigators did not determine what antigen specificity the expanded peripheral T cells had.

There are 13 residues in the CDR3. Germline lookup yields CDR1 GTSNPN and CDR2 SVGIG (reference sequence). V was clipped by 2 bases and J by 2 bases, with 8 bases between them. This table comes from immunoSEQ multiplex PCR, and its TCRdb copy is limited to in-frame clones, with some not included. This sample has some 70,000 clones, with approximately 90% found just once. This chain uses TRBV30 with TRBJ2-3; no clear D. The sequencing here drew on CD4+ or CD8+ T cells sorted from blood, taken in a trial of the OX40 agonist ivuxolimab. The clonotype originates from an adult with an advanced solid tumor such as melanoma, head and neck, liver or kidney cancer. CDR3 bases: TGTGCCTGGAGTCCGGACCACACAGATACGCAGTATTTT. As protein: CAWSPDHTDTQYF.